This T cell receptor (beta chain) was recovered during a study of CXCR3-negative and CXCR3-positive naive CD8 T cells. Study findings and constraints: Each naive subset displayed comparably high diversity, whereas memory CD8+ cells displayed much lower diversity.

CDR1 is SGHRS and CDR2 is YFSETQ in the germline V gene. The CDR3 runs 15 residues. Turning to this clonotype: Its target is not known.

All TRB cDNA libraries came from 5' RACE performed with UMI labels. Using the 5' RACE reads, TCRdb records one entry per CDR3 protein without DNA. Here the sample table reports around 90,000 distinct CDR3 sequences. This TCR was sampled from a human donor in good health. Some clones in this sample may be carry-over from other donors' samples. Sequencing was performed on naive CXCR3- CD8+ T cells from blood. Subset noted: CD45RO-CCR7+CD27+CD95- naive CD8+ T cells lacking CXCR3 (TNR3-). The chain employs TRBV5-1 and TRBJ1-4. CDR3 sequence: CASSLDVDLNEKLFF.